The present TCR beta chain was sequenced within a study of Ad26.COV2.S vaccination and SARS-CoV-2 variants. Study at large: It was the COV1001 Ad26.COV2.S trial arm that included the donor.

Regarding treatment: some 20 received Ad26.COV2.S at low or high dose, single or two shots; about five received placebo; per-sample allocation not given. Repertoires come from day 63 after the first vaccine or placebo injection. At a Boston site, the person donating was an adult of 18-55 years. With regard to this clone: Its target is not known.

TCRdb's table, derived via immunoSEQ multiplex PCR, lists solely in-frame clones and lacks some. Here the sample spans around 340,000 clones, 85% to 90% being singletons. Overall study results and limits: Among vaccine recipients, spike-specific TCR breadth exceeded that of placebo recipients. Using TCR breadth and depth analyses may have led to underestimated total T cell responses.

The CDR3 consists of 12 residues. Per germline, CDR1 SGDLS and CDR2 YYNGEE. V was shortened by 4 bases and J by 4 bases, with 5 bases between the two germline ends. The TCR sequence derives from a person aged 18 to 65 who received the Ad26.COV2.S COVID-19 vaccine or a placebo. J is TRBJ2-2 and V is TRBV9; D not resolved. The input for sequencing was peripheral blood, taken in a trial of Ad26.COV2.S vaccine versus placebo. The CDR3 is CASSTVTGELFF. CDR3 DNA sequence: TGTGCCAGCAGCACGGTCACCGGGGAGCTGTTTTTT.